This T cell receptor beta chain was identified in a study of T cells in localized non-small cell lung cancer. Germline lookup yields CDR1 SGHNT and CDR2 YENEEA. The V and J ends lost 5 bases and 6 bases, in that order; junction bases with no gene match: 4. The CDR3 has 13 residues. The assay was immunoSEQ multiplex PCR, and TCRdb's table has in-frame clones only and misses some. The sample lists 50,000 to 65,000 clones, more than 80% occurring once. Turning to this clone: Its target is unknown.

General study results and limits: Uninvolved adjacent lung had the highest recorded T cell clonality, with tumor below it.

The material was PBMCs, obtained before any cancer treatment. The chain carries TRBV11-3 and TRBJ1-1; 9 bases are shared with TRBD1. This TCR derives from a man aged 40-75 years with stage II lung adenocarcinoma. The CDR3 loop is CASSPRTGAEAFF. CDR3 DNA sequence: TGTGCCAGCAGCCCGCGGACAGGGGCTGAAGCTTTCTTT.